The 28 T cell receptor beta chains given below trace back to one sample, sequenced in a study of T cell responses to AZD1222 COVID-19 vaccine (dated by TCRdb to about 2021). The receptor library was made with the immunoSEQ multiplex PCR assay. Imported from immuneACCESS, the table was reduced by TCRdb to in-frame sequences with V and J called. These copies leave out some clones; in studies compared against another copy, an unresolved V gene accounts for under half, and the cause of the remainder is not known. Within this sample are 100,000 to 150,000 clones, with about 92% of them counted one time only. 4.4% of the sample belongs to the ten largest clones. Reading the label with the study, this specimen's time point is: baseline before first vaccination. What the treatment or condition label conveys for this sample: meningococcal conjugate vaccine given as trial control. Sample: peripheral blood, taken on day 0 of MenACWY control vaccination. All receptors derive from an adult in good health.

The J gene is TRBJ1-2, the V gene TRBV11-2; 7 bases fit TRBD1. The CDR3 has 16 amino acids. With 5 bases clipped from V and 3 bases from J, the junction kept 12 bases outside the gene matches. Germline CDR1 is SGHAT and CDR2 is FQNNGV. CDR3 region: CASSPYYRGEDYGYTF. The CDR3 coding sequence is TGTGCCAGCAGCCCGTACTACAGGGGCGAAGACTATGGCTACACCTTC.

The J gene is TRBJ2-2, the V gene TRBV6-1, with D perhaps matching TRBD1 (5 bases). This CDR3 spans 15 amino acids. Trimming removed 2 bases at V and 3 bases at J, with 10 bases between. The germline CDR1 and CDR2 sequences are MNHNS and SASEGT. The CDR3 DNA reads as TGTGCCAGCAGTGAATGGCAGGGTGACACCGGGGAGCTGTTTTTT. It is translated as CASSEWQGDTGELFF.

The CDR3 region has the DNA TGTGCCAGCAGTTTATTCGGGCCCCTCCCAGGGGGAGGTGATCAGCCCCAGCATTTT. Encoded protein: CASSLFGPLPGGGDQPQHF. The chain is built from TRBV28 and TRBJ1-5, with 7 nucleotides matching TRBD1. The V gene's germline CDR1 is MDHEN and CDR2 SYDVKM. This CDR3 has 19 amino acids. J was trimmed by 5 bases and V by 1 base; bases with no gene match: 17.

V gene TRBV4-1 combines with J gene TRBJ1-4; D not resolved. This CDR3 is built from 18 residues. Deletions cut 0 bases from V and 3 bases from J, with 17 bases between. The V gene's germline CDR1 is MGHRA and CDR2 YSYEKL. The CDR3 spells CASSQDAGLGVANEKLFF. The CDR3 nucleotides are TGCGCCAGCAGCCAAGATGCCGGGTTGGGTGTAGCTAATGAAAAACTGTTTTTT.

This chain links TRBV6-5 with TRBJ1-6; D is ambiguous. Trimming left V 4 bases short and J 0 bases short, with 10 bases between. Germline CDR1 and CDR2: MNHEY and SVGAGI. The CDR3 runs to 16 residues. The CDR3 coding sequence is TGTGCCAGCAGTTCTTCCAGCCGCTCCTATAATTCACCCCTCCACTTT. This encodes CASSSSSRSYNSPLHF.

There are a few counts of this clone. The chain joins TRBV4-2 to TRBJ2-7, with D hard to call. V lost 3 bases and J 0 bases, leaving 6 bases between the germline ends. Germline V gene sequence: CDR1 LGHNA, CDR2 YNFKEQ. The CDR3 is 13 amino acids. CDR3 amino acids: CASSHPGSYEQYF. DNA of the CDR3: TGTGCCAGCAGCCACCCAGGCTCCTACGAGCAGTACTTC.

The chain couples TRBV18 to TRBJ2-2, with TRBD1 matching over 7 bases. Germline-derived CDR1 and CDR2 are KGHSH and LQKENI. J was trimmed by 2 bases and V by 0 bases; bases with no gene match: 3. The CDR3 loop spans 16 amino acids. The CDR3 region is CASSPPGTVNTGELFF. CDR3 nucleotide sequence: TGTGCCAGCTCACCACCCGGGACAGTTAACACCGGGGAGCTGTTTTTT. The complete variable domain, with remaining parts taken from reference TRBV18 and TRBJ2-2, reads NAGVMQNPRHLVRRRGQEARLRCSPMKGHSHVYWYRQLPEEGLKFMVYLQKENIIDESGMPKERFSAEFPKEGPSILRIQQVVRGDSAAYFCASSPPGTVNTGELFFGEGSRLTVL.

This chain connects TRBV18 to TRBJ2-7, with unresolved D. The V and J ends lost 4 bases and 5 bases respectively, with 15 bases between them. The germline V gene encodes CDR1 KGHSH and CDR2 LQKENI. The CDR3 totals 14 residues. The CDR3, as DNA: TGTGCCAGCTCACAGGAACAAGGGCTCAACGAGCAGTACTTC. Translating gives CASSQEQGLNEQYF.

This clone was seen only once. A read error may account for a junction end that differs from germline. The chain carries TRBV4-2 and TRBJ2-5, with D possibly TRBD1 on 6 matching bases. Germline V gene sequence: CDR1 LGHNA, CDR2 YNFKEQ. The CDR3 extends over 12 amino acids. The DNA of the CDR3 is TGTGCCAGCAGCCAAGCAGGGGAGACTCAGTACTTC. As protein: CASSQAGETQYF.

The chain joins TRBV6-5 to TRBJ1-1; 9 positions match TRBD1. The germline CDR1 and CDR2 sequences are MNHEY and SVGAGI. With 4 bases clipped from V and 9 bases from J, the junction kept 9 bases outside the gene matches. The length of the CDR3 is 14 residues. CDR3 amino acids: CASSSGDRVRKAFF. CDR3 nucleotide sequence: TGTGCCAGCAGTTCAGGGGACAGGGTACGTAAAGCTTTCTTT.

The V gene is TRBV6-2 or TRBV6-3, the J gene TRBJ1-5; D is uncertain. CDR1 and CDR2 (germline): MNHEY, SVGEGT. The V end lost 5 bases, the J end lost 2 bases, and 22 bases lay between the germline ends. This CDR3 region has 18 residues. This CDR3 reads CASSRTAKVGYGNQPQHF. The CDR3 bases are TGTGCCAGCAGTCGCACAGCGAAAGTGGGATATGGCAATCAGCCCCAGCATTTT.

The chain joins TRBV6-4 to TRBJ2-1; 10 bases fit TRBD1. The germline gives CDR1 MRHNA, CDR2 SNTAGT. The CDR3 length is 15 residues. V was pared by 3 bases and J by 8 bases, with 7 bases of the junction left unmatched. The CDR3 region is CASSEGTGDSYEQFF. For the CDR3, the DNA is TGTGCCAGCAGTGAAGGGACAGGGGATTCGTATGAGCAGTTCTTC.

CDR3: CARSLVDRNGLAGWFYEQYF. The CDR3 DNA reads TGTGCCAGAAGCTTGGTCGATAGAAATGGACTAGCGGGCTGGTTCTACGAGCAGTACTTC. This rearrangement joins TRBV5-3 to TRBJ2-7, with 11 bases aligning to TRBD2. TRBV5-3 is recorded as an ORF, its role being uncertain. The CDR3 length is 20 residues. Trimming took 0 bases from V and 3 from J; bases not matched to a gene: 17.

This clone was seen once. This chain's CDR3 is CASSPGQLSYEQYF. CDR3 DNA sequence: TGTGCCAGCTCACCTGGACAGCTCTCCTACGAGCAGTACTTC. The chain couples TRBV18 to TRBJ2-7; D perhaps matches TRBD1 (6 bases). Germline assignment: CDR1 KGHSH and CDR2 LQKENI. V lost 3 bases to trimming and J lost 0 bases, with 9 bases between them. This CDR3 region has 14 residues.

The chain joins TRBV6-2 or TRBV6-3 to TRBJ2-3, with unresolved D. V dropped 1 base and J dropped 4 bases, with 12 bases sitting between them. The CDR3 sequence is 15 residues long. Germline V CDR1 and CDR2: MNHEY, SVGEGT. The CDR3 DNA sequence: TGTGCCAGCAGTTACTTGGGTAGCTCGGCAGATACGCAGTATTTT. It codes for CASSYLGSSADTQYF.

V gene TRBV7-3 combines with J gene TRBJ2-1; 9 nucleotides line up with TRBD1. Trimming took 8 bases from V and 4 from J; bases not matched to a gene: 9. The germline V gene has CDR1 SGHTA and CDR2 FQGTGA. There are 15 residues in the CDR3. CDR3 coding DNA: TGTGCCAGCCGTTACCGGGACAGGGCTTACAATGAGCAGTTCTTC. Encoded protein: CASRYRDRAYNEQFF.

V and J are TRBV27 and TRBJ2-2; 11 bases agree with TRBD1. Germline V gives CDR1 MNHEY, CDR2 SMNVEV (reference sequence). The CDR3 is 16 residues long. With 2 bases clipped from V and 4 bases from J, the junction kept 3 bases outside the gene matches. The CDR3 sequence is CASSLRTGGGTGELFF. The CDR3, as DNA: TGTGCCAGCAGTTTAAGGACAGGGGGCGGCACCGGGGAGCTGTTTTTT.

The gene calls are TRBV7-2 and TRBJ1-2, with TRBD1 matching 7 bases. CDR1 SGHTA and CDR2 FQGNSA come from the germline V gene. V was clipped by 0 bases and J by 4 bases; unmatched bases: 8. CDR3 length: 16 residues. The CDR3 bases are TGTGCCAGCAGCTTAGCGTATAGGGACAGCCTCTATGGCTACACCTTC. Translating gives CASSLAYRDSLYGYTF.

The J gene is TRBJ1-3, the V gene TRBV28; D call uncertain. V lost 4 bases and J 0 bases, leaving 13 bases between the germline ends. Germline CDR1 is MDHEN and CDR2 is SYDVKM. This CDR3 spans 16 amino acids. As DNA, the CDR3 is TGTGCCAGCAGTTGGGGTTACGGGTTCTCTGGAAACACCATATATTTT. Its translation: CASSWGYGFSGNTIYF.

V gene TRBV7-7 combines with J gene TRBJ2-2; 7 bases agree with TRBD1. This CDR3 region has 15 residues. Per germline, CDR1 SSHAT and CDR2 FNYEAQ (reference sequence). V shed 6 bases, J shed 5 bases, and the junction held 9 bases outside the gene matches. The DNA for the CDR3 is TGTGCCAGCAGACCATACAGGGGACGGACCGGGGAGCTGTTTTTT. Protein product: CASRPYRGRTGELFF.

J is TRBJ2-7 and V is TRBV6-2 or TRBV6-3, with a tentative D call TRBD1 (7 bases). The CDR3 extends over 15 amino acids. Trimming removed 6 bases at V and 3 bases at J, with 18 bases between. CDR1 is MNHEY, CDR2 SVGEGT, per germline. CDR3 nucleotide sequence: TGTGCCAGCAGCACTAGGAGGGGGCCTAACTACGAGCAGTACGTC. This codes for CASSTRRGPNYEQYV.

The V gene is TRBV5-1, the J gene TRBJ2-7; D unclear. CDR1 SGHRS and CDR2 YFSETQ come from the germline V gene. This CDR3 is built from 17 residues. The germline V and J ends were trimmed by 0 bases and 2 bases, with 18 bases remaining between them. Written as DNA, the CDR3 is TGCGCCAGCAGCTTGGCGGTCGGCAGGCGATCCACCTACGAGCAGTACGTC. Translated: CASSLAVGRRSTYEQYV.

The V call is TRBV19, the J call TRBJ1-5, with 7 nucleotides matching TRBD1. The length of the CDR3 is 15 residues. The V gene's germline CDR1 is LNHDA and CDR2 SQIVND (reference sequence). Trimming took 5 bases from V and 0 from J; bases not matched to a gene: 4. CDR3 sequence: CASSATGVSNQPQHF. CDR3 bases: TGTGCCAGTAGTGCCACAGGGGTTAGCAATCAGCCCCAGCATTTT.

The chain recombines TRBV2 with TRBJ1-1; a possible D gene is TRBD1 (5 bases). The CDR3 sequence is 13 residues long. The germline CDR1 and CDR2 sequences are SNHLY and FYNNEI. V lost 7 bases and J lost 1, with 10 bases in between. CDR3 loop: CASTSDRNTEAFF. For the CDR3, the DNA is TGTGCCAGCACCTCCGACAGGAACACTGAAGCTTTCTTT.

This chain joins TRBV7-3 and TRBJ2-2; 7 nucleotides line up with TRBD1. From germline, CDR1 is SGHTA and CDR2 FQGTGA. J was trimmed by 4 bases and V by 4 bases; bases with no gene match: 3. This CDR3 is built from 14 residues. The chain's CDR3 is CASSYGTVTGELFF. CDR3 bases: TGTGCCAGCAGCTATGGGACAGTCACCGGGGAGCTGTTTTTT.

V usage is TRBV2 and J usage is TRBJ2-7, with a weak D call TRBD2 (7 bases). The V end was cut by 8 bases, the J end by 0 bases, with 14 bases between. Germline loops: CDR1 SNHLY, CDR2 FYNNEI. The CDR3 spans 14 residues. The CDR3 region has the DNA TGTGCCAGCCGGGGGGCGGGGGCCTCCTACGAGCAGTACGTC. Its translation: CASRGAGASYEQYV.

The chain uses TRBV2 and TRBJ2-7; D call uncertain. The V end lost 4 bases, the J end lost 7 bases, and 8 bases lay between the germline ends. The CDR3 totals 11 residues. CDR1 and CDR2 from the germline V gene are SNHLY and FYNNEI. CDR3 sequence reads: CASSGQAEQYV. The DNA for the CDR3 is TGTGCCAGCAGTGGACAAGCTGAGCAGTACGTC.

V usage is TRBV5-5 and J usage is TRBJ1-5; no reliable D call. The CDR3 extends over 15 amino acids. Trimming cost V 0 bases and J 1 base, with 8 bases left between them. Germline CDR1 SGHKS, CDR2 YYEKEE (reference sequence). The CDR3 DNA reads TGTGCCAGCAGCTTGGATGTAGGGAGCAATCAGCCCCAGCATTTT. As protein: CASSLDVGSNQPQHF.